The 14 T cell receptor beta chains listed next were all sequenced from one sample in a study of blood T cell repertoires in COVID-19. Sequencing used immunoSEQ multiplex PCR; TCRdb keeps in-frame clones, though not all of them. The table includes about 470,000 clones, 87% detected once. The specimen sequenced was PBMCs or T cells enriched from blood (not recorded which). The receptors come from a young woman who had recovered from COVID-19.

This chain connects TRBV28 to TRBJ1-1; the D gene is possibly TRBD1 (5 bases). The CDR3 spans 13 residues. Germline values: CDR1 MDHEN, CDR2 SYDVKM. Trimming cost V 11 bases and J 0 bases, with 13 bases left between them. CDR3: CAGTGGLNTEAFF. The CDR3 coding sequence is TGTGCCGGGACGGGAGGCCTGAACACTGAAGCTTTCTTT.

The chain links TRBV6-2 or TRBV6-3 to TRBJ2-1, with TRBD1 matching 12 bases. With 6 bases clipped from V and 9 bases from J, the junction kept 9 bases outside the gene matches. The CDR3 contains 15 residues. In germline, CDR1 is MNHEY, CDR2 SVGEGT. The CDR3 bases are TGTGCCAGCAGCAGCACCGGGACAGGGGGCTCTGAGCAGTTCTTC. Protein sequence: CASSSTGTGGSEQFF.

In regard to this clone: The same CDR3 arises from other DNA sequences in this sample as well. The rearrangement joins TRBV12-3 or TRBV12-4 to TRBJ2-7; maybe TRBD2 (5 bases). This CDR3 has 12 amino acids. V dropped 1 base and J dropped 7 bases, with 8 bases sitting between them. CDR3 DNA: TGTGCCAGCAGTTTAGGAACGGGAGAGCAGTACTTC. This codes for CASSLGTGEQYF.

The chain carries TRBV27 and TRBJ1-4; TRBD1 is a possible D gene (5 bases). CDR3 size: 15 residues. V dropped 6 bases and J dropped 0 bases, with 11 bases sitting between them. Germline assignment: CDR1 MNHEY and CDR2 SMNVEV (reference sequence). CDR3 amino acids: CASSITRATNEKLFF. The DNA of the CDR3 is TGTGCCAGCAGCATTACCAGGGCAACTAATGAAAAACTGTTTTTT.

There are a few counts of this clone. This chain connects TRBV19 to TRBJ1-5; no reliable D call. The CDR3 is made up of 13 amino acids. Germline CDR1 is LNHDA and CDR2 is SQIVND (reference sequence). With 4 bases removed from V and 5 bases from J, the gap between germline ends came to 9 bases. CDR3 region: CASSRRRDQPQHF. In DNA form, the CDR3 reads TGTGCCAGTAGTAGGAGGAGAGATCAGCCCCAGCATTTT.

The rearrangement uses TRBV6-5 and TRBJ2-2; 8 bases line up with TRBD2. This CDR3 has 14 residues. V was pared by 6 bases and J by 7 bases, with 7 bases of the junction left unmatched. Germline V lookup: CDR1 MNHEY, CDR2 SVGAGI. The DNA of the CDR3 is TGTGCCAGCAGGGGGGGACTAGTGGACGGGGAGCTGTTTTTT. Translating it yields CASRGGLVDGELFF.

J is TRBJ1-3 and V is TRBV10-3; D not resolved. The CDR3 sequence is 12 residues long. Germline-derived CDR1 and CDR2 are ENHRY and SYGVKD. With 8 bases removed from V and 4 bases from J, the gap between germline ends came to 9 bases. CDR3 amino acids: CAIRSWGNTIYF. CDR3 bases: TGTGCCATCCGGAGTTGGGGAAACACCATATATTTT.

The V call is TRBV7-9, the J call TRBJ2-2; a weak D match, TRBD2 (6 bases). Germline loops: CDR1 SEHNR, CDR2 FQNEAQ (reference sequence). V was clipped by 5 bases and J by 3 bases, with 10 bases between them. This CDR3 is 14 amino acids long. As DNA, the CDR3 is TGTGCCAGCAGCCGGGACTCCTACACCGGGGAGCTGTTTTTT. Its protein product is CASSRDSYTGELFF.

The V and J genes are TRBV5-6 and TRBJ2-1, with 7 bases fitting TRBD2. The CDR3 consists of 15 residues. Germline CDR1 reads SGHDT; CDR2 reads YYEEEE. Trimming took 4 bases from V and 4 from J; bases not matched to a gene: 8. CDR3 nucleotide sequence: TGTGCCAGCAGCGGAGGGACTACCGATTACAATGAGCAGTTCTTC. Protein product: CASSGGTTDYNEQFF.

The V and J genes are TRBV3-1 (or the pseudogene TRBV3-2) and TRBJ1-3; 7 nucleotides line up with TRBD1. J was trimmed by 4 bases and V by 0 bases; bases with no gene match: 0. Germline V gene lookup returns CDR1 LGHDT and CDR2 YNNKEL (reference sequence). The CDR3 spans 14 residues. In DNA, the CDR3 is TGTGCCAGCAGCCAAGAGGGACAGGGAAACACCATATATTTT. Amino acids: CASSQEGQGNTIYF.

The J gene is TRBJ1-5, the V gene TRBV10-3, with D perhaps TRBD1 (6 bases). The CDR3 sequence is 17 residues long. The ends were cut back, 8 bases at V and 0 bases at J, with 20 bases in the middle. Germline V CDR1 and CDR2: ENHRY, SYGVKD. CDR3 region: CAIGANNRDHSNQPQHF. CDR3 nucleotides: TGTGCCATCGGAGCGAACAACAGGGACCATAGCAATCAGCCCCAGCATTTT.

The chain links TRBV6-5 to TRBJ2-1; D may be TRBD2 (5 bases). Trimming took off 7 bases at V and 8 bases at J, with 15 bases between the two ends. The CDR3 is made up of 13 amino acids. The germline gives CDR1 MNHEY, CDR2 SVGAGI. The CDR3 protein is CASTKSGGYEQFF. CDR3 coding DNA: TGTGCCAGCACCAAATCGGGCGGGTATGAGCAGTTCTTC.

The genes are TRBV7-8 and TRBJ2-2, with a weak D call TRBD2 (5 bases). This CDR3 has 16 residues. Germline V gene sequence: CDR1 SGHVS, CDR2 FQNEAQ. V was pared by 6 bases and J by 4 bases, with 18 bases between. Here the CDR3 DNA reads TGTGCCAGCAGTGTCGGGATTCGGACCATCACCGGGGAGCTGTTTTTT. Amino acid sequence: CASSVGIRTITGELFF.

This rearrangement joins TRBV7-2 to TRBJ2-5; D possibly corresponds to TRBD1 (5 bases). CDR1 SGHTA and CDR2 FQGNSA come from the germline V gene. V lost 1 base and J 2 bases, leaving 8 bases between the germline ends. The CDR3 contains 14 residues. The CDR3 nucleotides are TGTGCCAGCAGCTTAGAGGGGCAGCAAGAGACCCAGTACTTC. This sequence encodes CASSLEGQQETQYF.